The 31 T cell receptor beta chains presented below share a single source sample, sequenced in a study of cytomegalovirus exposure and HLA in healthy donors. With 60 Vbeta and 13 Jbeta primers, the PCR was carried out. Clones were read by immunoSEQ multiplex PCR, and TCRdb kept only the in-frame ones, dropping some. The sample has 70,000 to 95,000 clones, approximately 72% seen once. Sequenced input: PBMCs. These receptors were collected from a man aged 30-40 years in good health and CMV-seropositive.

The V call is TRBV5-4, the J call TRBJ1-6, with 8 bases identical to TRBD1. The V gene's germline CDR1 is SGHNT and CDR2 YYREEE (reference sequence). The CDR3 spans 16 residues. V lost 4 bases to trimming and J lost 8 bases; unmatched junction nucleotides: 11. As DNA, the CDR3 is TGTGCCAGCAGCGACGCGAGGACAGGGAGCTATTCACCCCTCCACTTT. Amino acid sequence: CASSDARTGSYSPLHF.

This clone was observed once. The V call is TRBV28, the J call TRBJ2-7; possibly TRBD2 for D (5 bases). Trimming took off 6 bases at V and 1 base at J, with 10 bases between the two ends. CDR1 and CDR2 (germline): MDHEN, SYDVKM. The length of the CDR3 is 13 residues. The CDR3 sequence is CASSDGISYEQYF. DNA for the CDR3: TGTGCCAGCAGCGACGGGATTTCCTACGAGCAGTACTTC.

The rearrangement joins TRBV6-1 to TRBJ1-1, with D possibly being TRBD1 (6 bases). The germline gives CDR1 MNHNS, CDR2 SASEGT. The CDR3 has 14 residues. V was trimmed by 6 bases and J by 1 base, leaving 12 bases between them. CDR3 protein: CASRPDRANTEAFF. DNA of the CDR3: TGTGCCAGCAGACCGGACAGAGCGAACACTGAAGCTTTCTTT.

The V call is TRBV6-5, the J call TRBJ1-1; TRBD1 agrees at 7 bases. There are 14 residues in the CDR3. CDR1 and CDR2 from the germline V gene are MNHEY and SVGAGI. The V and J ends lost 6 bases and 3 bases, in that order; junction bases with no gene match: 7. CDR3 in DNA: TGTGCCAGCAGCCCCGGACAGGAGTACACTGAAGCTTTCTTT. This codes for CASSPGQEYTEAFF.

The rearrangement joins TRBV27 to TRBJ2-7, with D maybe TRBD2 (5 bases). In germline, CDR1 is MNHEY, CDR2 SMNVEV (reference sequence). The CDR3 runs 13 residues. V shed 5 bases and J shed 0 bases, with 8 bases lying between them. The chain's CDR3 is CASSVTSSYEQYF. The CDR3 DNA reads TGTGCCAGCAGTGTCACTAGCTCCTACGAGCAGTACTTC.

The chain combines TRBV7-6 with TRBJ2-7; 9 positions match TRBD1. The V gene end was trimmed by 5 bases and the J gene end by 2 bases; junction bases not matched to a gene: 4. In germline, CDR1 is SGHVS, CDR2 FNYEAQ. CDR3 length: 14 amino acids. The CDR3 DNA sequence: TGTGCCAGCAGCCGGGGACAGGGAACCTACGAGCAGTACTTC. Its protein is CASSRGQGTYEQYF.

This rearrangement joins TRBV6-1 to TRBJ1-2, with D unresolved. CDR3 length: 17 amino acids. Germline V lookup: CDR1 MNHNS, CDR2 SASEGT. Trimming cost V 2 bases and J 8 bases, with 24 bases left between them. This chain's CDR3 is CASSEWSFARIGEGYTF. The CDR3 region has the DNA TGTGCCAGCAGTGAATGGAGTTTCGCGAGGATTGGTGAGGGCTACACCTTC.

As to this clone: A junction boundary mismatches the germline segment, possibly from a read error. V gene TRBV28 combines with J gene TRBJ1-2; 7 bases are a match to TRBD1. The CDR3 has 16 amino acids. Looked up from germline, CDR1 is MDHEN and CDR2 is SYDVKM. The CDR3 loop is CASTLQPGTANYGYTF. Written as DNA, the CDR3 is TGTGCCAGCACTTTACAGCCGGGGACAGCTAACTATGGCTACACCTTC.

The DNA of the CDR3 is TGTGCCAGTAGAGACAGGGGTCCCTCCTACGAGCAGTACTTC. It encodes CASRDRGPSYEQYF. The V call is TRBV19, the J call TRBJ2-7, with TRBD1 matching over 8 bases. Germline V gene data show CDR1 as LNHDA and CDR2 as SQIVND (reference sequence). This CDR3 has 14 amino acids. The V segment lost 6 bases and the J segment 0 bases; nucleotides outside the gene matches: 4.

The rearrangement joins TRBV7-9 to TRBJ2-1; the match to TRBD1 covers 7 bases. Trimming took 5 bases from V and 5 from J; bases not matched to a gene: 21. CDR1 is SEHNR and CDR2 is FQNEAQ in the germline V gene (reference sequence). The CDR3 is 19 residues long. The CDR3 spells CASSIGPRRFGQDHNEQFF. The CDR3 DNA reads TGTGCCAGCAGCATTGGTCCTCGGAGGTTCGGACAGGACCACAATGAGCAGTTCTTC. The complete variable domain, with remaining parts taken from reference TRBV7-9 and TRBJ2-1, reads DTGVSQNPRHKITKRGQNVTFRCDPISEHNRLYWYRQTLGQGPEFLTYFQNEAQLEKSRLLSDRFSAERPKGSFSTLEIQRTEQGDSAMYLCASSIGPRRFGQDHNEQFFGPGTRLTVL.

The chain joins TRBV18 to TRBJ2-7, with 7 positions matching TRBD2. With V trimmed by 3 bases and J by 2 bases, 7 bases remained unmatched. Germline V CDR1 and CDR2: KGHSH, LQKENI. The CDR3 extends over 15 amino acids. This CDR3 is CASSPFGGTTYEQYF. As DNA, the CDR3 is TGTGCCAGCTCACCGTTTGGGGGGACTACCTACGAGCAGTACTTC.

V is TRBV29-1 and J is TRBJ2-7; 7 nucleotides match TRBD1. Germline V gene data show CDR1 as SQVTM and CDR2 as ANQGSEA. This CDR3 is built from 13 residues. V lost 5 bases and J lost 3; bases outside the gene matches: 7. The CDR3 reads CSVRYRGDYEQYF. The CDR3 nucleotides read TGCAGCGTTCGCTACAGGGGAGACTACGAGCAGTACTTC.

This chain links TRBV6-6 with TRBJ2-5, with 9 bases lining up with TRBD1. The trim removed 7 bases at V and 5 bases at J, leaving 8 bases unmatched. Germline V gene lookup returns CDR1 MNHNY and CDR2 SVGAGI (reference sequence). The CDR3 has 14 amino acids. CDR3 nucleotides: TGTGCCAGCAAACTGACAGGGGGGATGGAGACCCAGTACTTC. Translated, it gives CASKLTGGMETQYF.

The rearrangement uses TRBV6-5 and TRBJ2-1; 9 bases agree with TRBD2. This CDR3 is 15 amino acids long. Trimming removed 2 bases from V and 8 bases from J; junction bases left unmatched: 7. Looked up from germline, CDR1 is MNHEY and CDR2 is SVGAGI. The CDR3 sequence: CASSYGGGAVHEQFF. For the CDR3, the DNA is TGTGCCAGCAGTTACGGCGGGGGGGCCGTCCATGAGCAGTTCTTC.

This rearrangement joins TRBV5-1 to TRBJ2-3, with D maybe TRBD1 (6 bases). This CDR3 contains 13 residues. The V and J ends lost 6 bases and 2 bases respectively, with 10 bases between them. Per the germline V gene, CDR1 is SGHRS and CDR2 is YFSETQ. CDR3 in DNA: TGCGCCAGCATGACAGGAACCACAGATACGCAGTATTTT. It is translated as CASMTGTTDTQYF. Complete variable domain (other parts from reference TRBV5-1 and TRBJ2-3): KAGVTQTPRYLIKTRGQQVTLSCSPISGHRSVSWYQQTPGQGLQFLFEYFSETQRNKGNFPGRFSGRQFSNSRSEMNVSTLELGDSALYLCASMTGTTDTQYFGPGTRLTVL.

DNA of the CDR3: TGTGCCAGCAGTGGCTGGGCCACAGATACGCAGTATTTT. Its translation is CASSGWATDTQYF. V is TRBV2 and J is TRBJ2-3; D is ambiguous. The germline V gene has CDR1 SNHLY and CDR2 FYNNEI. Trimming removed 4 bases at V and 2 bases at J, with 7 bases between. CDR3 length equals 13 residues.

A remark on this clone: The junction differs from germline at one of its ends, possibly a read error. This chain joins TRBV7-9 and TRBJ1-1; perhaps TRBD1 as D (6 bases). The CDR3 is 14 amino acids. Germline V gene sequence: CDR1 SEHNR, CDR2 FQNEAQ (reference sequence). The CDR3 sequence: CSSSLMQGPAEAFF. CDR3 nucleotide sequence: TGTTCCAGCAGCTTAATGCAGGGGCCGGCTGAAGCTTTCTTT.

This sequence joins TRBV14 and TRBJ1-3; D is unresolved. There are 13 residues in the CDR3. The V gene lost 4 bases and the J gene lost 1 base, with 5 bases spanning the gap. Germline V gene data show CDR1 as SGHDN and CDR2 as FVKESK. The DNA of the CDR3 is TGTGCCAGCAGCCCAACATCTGGAAACACCATATATTTT. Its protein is CASSPTSGNTIYF.

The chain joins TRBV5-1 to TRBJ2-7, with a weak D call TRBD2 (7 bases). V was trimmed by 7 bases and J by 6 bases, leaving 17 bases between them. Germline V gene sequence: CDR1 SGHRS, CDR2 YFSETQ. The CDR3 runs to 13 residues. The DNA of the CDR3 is TGCGCCAGCGGGAGGGGGGATGAGTCCGAGCAGTACTTC. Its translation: CASGRGDESEQYF.

Here the CDR3 DNA reads TGTGCCAGCAGCCACCGAGGGGGGGAAACAGGGGGTGTAGGGACTGAAGCTTTCTTT. Its translation is CASSHRGGETGGVGTEAFF. This chain joins TRBV11-2 and TRBJ1-1; TRBD1 matches at 8 bases. Germline-derived CDR1 and CDR2 are SGHAT and FQNNGV. The CDR3 consists of 19 residues. Trimming took 5 bases from V and 5 from J; bases not matched to a gene: 22.

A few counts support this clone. CDR3 bases: TGTGCCAGCAGCCAGGGGGTTGGGGTCTACGAGCAGTACTTC. It translates to CASSQGVGVYEQYF. V and J are TRBV7-2 and TRBJ2-7; 7 bases match TRBD1. There are 14 residues in the CDR3. Trimming took 5 bases from V and 3 from J; bases not matched to a gene: 7. Germline loops: CDR1 SGHTA, CDR2 FQGNSA.

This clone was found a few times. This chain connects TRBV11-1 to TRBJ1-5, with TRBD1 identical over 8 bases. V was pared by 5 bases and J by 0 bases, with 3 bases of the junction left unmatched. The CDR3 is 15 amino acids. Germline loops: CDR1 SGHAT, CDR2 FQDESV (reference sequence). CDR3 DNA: TGTGCCAGCAGCCTACAGGGGGGTAGCAATCAGCCCCAGCATTTT. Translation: CASSLQGGSNQPQHF.

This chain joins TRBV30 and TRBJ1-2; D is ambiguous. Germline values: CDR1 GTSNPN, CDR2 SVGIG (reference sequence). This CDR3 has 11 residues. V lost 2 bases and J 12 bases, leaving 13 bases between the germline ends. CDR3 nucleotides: TGTGCCTGGAGTAAGCTCGCCGCCCACACCTTC. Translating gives CAWSKLAAHTF.

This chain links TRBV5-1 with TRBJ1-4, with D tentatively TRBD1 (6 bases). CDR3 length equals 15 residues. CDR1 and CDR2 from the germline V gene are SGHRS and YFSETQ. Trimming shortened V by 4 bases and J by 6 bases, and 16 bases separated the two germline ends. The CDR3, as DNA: TGCGCCAGCAGCCCGGACAGAAAACTAGATGAAAAACTGTTTTTT. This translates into CASSPDRKLDEKLFF. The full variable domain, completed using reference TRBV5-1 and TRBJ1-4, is KAGVTQTPRYLIKTRGQQVTLSCSPISGHRSVSWYQQTPGQGLQFLFEYFSETQRNKGNFPGRFSGRQFSNSRSEMNVSTLELGDSALYLCASSPDRKLDEKLFFGSGTQLSVL.

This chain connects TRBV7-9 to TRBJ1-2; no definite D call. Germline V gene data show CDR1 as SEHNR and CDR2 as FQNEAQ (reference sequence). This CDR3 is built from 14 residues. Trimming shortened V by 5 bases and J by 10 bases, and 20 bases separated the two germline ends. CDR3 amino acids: CASSATPGVGDYTF. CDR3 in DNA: TGTGCCAGCAGCGCGACCCCCGGGGTGGGCGACTACACCTTC.

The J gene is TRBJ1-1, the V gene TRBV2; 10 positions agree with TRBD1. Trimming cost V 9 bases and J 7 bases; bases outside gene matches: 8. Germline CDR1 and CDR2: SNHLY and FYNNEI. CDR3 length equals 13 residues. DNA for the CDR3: TGTGCCAGAAGGGACAGGGGCCGGAATGAAGCTTTCTTT. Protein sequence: CARRDRGRNEAFF.

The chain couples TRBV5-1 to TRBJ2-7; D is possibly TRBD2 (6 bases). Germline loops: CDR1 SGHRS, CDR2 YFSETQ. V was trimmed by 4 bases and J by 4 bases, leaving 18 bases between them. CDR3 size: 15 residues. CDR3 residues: CASSGTRDSLYEQYF. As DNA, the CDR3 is TGCGCCAGCAGCGGGACCCGGGACTCCCTTTACGAGCAGTACTTC.

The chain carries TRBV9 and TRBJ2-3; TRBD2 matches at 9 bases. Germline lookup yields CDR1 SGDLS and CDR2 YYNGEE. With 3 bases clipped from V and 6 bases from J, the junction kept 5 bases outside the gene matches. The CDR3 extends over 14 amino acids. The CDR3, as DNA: TGTGCCAGCAGCGGCGGGGGGGCCGTGGATACGCAGTATTTT. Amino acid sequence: CASSGGGAVDTQYF.

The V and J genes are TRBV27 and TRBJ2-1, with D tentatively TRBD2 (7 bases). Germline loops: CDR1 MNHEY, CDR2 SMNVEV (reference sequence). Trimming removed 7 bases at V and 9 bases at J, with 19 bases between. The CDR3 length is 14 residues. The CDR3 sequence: CASMGEGGYGEQFF. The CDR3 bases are TGTGCCAGCATGGGGGAGGGGGGATATGGTGAGCAGTTCTTC.

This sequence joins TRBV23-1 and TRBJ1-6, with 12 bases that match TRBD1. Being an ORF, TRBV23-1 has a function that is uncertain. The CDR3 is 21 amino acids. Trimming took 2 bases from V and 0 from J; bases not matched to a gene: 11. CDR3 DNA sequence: TGCGCCAGCAGTCAAAGCCCCCGGGACAGGGGGCCCTACTCCTATAATTCACCCCTCCACTTT. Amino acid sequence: CASSQSPRDRGPYSYNSPLHF.

The CDR3 coding sequence is TGCGCCAGCAGCCAGGAGGGTTCTTCTGGAAACACCATATATTTT. This translates into CASSQEGSSGNTIYF. This chain links TRBV4-1 with TRBJ1-3; unclear D gene. The CDR3 runs 15 residues. Germline V gene lookup returns CDR1 MGHRA and CDR2 YSYEKL. Deletions cut 3 bases from V and 1 base from J, with 10 bases between.